The present T cell receptor (beta chain) was sequenced within a study of T cells expressing NK-cell markers. General observations from the study: Whether expanded NKG2C+ T cell clones recognized HCMV stayed uncertain.

With UMIs, 5'RACE template switching was used to make TCR beta cDNA. TCRdb reprocessed the 5' RACE reads and stores each CDR3 protein as one record, lacking DNA. Here the sample table reports roughly 450,000 distinct CDR3 sequences. Germline V lookup: CDR1 MNHEY, CDR2 SMNVEV (reference sequence). This CDR3 has 16 residues. A word on this clonotype: Its antigen remains unidentified.

Sequenced material: blood T cells: a sorted CD56 or NKG2C T cell subset, CD4+ or CD8+ T cells, or bulk PBMC T cells (not recorded which). The receptor was derived from a woman aged 50 to 65 in good health. This rearrangement joins TRBV27 to TRBJ2-1; TCRdb proposes TRBD2, but this gene call is untestable without DNA. The CDR3 spells CASSSTSRYSYNEQFF.